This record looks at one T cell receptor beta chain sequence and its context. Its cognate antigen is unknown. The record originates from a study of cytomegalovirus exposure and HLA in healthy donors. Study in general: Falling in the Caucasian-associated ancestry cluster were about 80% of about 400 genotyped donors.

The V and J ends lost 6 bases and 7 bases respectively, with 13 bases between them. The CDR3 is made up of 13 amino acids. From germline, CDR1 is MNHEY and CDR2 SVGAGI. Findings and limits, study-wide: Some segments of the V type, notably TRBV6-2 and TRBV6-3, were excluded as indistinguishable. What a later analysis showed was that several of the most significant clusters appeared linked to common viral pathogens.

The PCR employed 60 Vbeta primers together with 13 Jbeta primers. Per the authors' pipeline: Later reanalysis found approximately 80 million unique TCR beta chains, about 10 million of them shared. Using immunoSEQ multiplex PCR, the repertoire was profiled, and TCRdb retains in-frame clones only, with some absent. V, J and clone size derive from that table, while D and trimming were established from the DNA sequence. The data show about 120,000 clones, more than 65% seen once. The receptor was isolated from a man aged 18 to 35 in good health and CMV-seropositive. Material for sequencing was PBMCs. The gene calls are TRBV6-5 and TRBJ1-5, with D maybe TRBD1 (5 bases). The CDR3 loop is CASSPRGGQPQHF. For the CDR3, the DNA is TGTGCCAGCAGCCCAAGGGGAGGACAGCCCCAGCATTTT.